The T cell receptor beta chain under discussion was sequenced for a study of shared clonotypes between healthy human individuals. The overall study: Researchers assigned three CD4 naive, three CD4 memory, two CD8 naive and one CD8 memory plate to each donor. General study findings and limits: Expectations were that clonotype sharing among donors would be affected by sequencing depth.

The CDR3 is made up of 14 amino acids. Germline CDR1 SGHRS, CDR2 YFSETQ. V lost 2 bases to trimming and J lost 4 bases, with 13 bases between them. At deep level, the assay was performed. Sequenced by immunoSEQ multiplex PCR; TCRdb stores in-frame clones only, minus some. The table shows approximately 1,500,000 clones, with 95% to 99% occurring only once. Regarding this clone: No antigen is known for it.

Free of recent acute infections or vaccinations, the donors were healthy HIV-negative adults. This TCR came from a man aged 30 to 39 in good health. The chain combines TRBV5-1 with TRBJ2-7; a weak D match, TRBD2 (5 bases). Sample: naive CD4+ T cells sorted from blood. Noted subset: CD45RA+ positively selected. CDR3 sequence reads: CASSFSERLYEQYF. CDR3 DNA sequence: TGCGCCAGCAGCTTCTCGGAGCGGCTATACGAGCAGTACTTC.